The 5 T cell receptor beta chains presented below share a single source sample, sequenced in a study of blood T cell repertoires in COVID-19. The method was immunoSEQ multiplex PCR; TCRdb's version includes in-frame clones alone and lacks a portion of them. The sample holds some 83,000 clones; approximately 88% are singletons and the top ten take 0.47%. Material for sequencing was peripheral blood. The receptors come from a man aged 55 to 69 with acute or convalescent COVID-19.

The chain employs TRBV19 and TRBJ2-3, with a tentative D call TRBD2 (6 bases). The CDR3 length is 16 residues. Trimming cost V 5 bases and J 0 bases, with 15 bases left between them. The germline CDR1 and CDR2 sequences are LNHDA and SQIVND (reference sequence). CDR3 sequence: CASSVWIGRSTDTQYF. The CDR3 nucleotides read TGTGCCAGTAGTGTATGGATAGGGAGGAGCACAGATACGCAGTATTTT.

CDR3 sequence reads: CASTTAGGDTEAFF. The CDR3 nucleotides read TGTGCCAGCACCACGGCCGGGGGAGACACTGAAGCTTTCTTT. This chain joins TRBV6-6 and TRBJ1-1, with D maybe TRBD1 (5 bases). With 7 bases removed from V and 3 bases from J, the gap between germline ends came to 15 bases. Germline values: CDR1 MNHNY, CDR2 SVGAGI (reference sequence). CDR3 length equals 14 residues.

The chain couples TRBV19 to TRBJ1-2; 9 nucleotides line up with TRBD1. The J segment lost 4 bases and the V segment lost 7 bases, leaving 10 bases of the junction unmatched. CDR3 length equals 15 residues. Per the germline V gene, CDR1 is LNHDA and CDR2 is SQIVND (reference sequence). The CDR3 region is CASNQQGAVGYGYTF. In nucleotides, the CDR3 is TGTGCCAGTAACCAACAGGGGGCCGTTGGCTATGGCTACACCTTC.

In this sample, this clone turned up a few times. The chain recombines TRBV7-8 with TRBJ2-1; TRBD2 aligns across 9 bases. The CDR3 is 16 residues long. Germline V gives CDR1 SGHVS, CDR2 FQNEAQ. Germline trimming cut 4 bases from V and 8 bases from J; bases unmatched to any gene: 12. CDR3 in amino acids: CASSYMTSGLTDEQFF. Here the CDR3 DNA reads TGTGCCAGCAGCTACATGACTAGCGGATTGACGGATGAGCAGTTCTTC. The full variable domain, completed using reference TRBV7-8 and TRBJ2-1, is GAGVSQSPRYKVAKRGQDVALRCDPISGHVSLFWYQQALGQGPEFLTYFQNEAQLDKSGLPSDRFFAERPEGSVSTLKIQRTQQEDSAVYLCASSYMTSGLTDEQFFGPGTRLTVL.

This clone has only one observation. Here the CDR3 reads CASSYRGSGELFF. The CDR3, as DNA: TGTGCCAGCAGTTACAGGGGGTCGGGGGAGCTGTTTTTT. This rearrangement joins TRBV6-2 or TRBV6-3 to TRBJ2-2; the D gene is possibly TRBD1 (6 bases). The CDR3 extends over 13 amino acids. The V gene lost 2 bases and the J gene lost 8 bases, with 9 bases spanning the gap. In germline, CDR1 is MNHEY, CDR2 SVGEGT.